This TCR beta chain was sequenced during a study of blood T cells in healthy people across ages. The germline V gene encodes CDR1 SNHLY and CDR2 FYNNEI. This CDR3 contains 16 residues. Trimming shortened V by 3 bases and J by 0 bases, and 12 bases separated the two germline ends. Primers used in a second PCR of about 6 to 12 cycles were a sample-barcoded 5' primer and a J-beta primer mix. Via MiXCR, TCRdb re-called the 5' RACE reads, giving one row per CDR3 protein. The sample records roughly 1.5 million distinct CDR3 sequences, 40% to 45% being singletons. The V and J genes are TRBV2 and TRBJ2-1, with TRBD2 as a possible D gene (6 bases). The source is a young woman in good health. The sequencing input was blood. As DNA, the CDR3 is TGTGCCAGCAGTGATCTGGAGCGGGTCTCCTACAATGAGCAGTTCTTC. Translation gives CASSDLERVSYNEQFF.